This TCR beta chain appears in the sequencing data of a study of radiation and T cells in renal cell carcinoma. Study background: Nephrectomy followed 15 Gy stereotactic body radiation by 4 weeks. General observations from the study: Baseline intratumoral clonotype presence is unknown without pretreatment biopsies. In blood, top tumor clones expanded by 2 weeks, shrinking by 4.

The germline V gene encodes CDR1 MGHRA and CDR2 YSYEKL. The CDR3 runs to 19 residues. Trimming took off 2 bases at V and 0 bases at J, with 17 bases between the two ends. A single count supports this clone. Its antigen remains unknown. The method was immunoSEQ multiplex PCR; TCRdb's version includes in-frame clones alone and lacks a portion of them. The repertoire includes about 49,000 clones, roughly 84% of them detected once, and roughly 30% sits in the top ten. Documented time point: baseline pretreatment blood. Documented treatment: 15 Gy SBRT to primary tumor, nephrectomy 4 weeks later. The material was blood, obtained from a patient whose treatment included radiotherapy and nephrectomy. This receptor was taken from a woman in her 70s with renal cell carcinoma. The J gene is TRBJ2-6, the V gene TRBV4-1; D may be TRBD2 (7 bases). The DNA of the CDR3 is TGCGCCAGCAGCCAACCCTCCGGGGGGCGACGCTCTGGGGCCAACGTCCTGACTTTC. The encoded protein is CASSQPSGGRRSGANVLTF.